These 10 T cell receptor beta chains originate from one sample sequenced in a study of cytomegalovirus exposure and HLA in healthy donors. Primers included in the PCR were 60 Vbeta and 13 Jbeta primers. The repertoire was sequenced with immunoSEQ multiplex PCR; TCRdb's copy has only in-frame clones and lacks some. The sample includes 130,000 or so clones, 65% to 85% of them seen just once. The sequenced sample consisted of PBMCs. These receptor sequences come from a woman in her thirties or forties in good health and CMV-seropositive.

V and J are TRBV7-2 and TRBJ2-7, with D uncertain. The germline V and J ends were trimmed by 0 bases and 0 bases, with 3 bases remaining between them. This CDR3 has 13 residues. Germline assignment: CDR1 SGHTA and CDR2 FQGNSA. CDR3 DNA sequence: TGTGCCAGCAGCTTAGCACACTCCTACGAGCAGTACTTC. Protein sequence: CASSLAHSYEQYF.

This chain joins TRBV29-1 and TRBJ2-5; a weak D match, TRBD2 (6 bases). Looked up from germline, CDR1 is SQVTM and CDR2 is ANQGSEA. The CDR3 is made up of 13 amino acids. V lost 6 bases to trimming and J lost 1 base, with 12 bases between them. CDR3 sequence: CSVVGTVQETQYF. In DNA form, the CDR3 reads TGCAGCGTGGTGGGGACTGTCCAAGAGACCCAGTACTTC.

The chain recombines TRBV9 with TRBJ1-6, with TRBD1 matching over 7 bases. The J segment lost 6 bases and the V segment lost 3 bases, leaving 3 bases of the junction unmatched. The CDR3 covers 14 residues. In germline, CDR1 is SGDLS, CDR2 YYNGEE. Written as DNA, the CDR3 is TGTGCCAGCAGCGCTGACAGGGCTAATTCACCCCTCCACTTT. This encodes CASSADRANSPLHF.

The rearrangement joins TRBV28 to TRBJ2-6, with TRBD1 identical over 8 bases. The CDR3 runs 19 residues. J gave up 2 bases and V 6 bases, and 15 bases lay outside the gene matches. Germline loops: CDR1 MDHEN, CDR2 SYDVKM. The CDR3 loop reads CASSLGQGRVLAGANVLTF. In DNA form, the CDR3 reads TGTGCCAGCAGCCTTGGACAGGGTAGAGTTTTGGCTGGGGCCAACGTCCTGACTTTC.

This rearrangement joins TRBV5-1 to TRBJ2-5; maybe TRBD2 (6 bases). The ends were cut back, 4 bases at V and 2 bases at J, with 9 bases in the middle. There are 13 residues in the CDR3. From germline, CDR1 is SGHRS and CDR2 YFSETQ. Here the CDR3 reads CASSAEGQETQYF. The CDR3 DNA reads TGCGCCAGCAGCGCGGAGGGACAAGAGACCCAGTACTTC.

The CDR3 nucleotides are TGTGCCAGCAGTGAGAATGGGGGGACTACGGGGCAGTACTTC. This gives the protein CASSENGGTTGQYF. The chain combines TRBV6-1 with TRBJ2-7, with 7 bases lining up with TRBD2. Germline V CDR1 and CDR2: MNHNS, SASEGT. This CDR3 has 14 amino acids. After removal of 3 bases from V and 9 bases from J, the junction contained 11 bases not matched to a gene.

The V gene is TRBV30, the J gene TRBJ2-3, with 8 nucleotides matching TRBD2. CDR3 size: 14 residues. Germline CDR1 and CDR2: GTSNPN and SVGIG (reference sequence). J gave up 7 bases and V 4 bases, and 10 bases lay outside the gene matches. This CDR3 reads CAWNEKRGMNTQYF. Here the CDR3 DNA reads TGTGCCTGGAATGAGAAGCGGGGGATGAATACGCAGTATTTT.

This clone occurred once. The chain is built from TRBV6-5 and TRBJ2-3; 12 bases map to TRBD2. The germline gives CDR1 MNHEY, CDR2 SVGAGI. This CDR3 has 15 residues. The V segment lost 5 bases and the J segment 6 bases; nucleotides outside the gene matches: 6. CDR3 nucleotide sequence: TGTGCCAGCAGTAGGACTAGCGGGGACGCCGATACGCAGTATTTT. Translating it yields CASSRTSGDADTQYF.

The chain combines TRBV6-5 with TRBJ2-3; D possibly corresponds to TRBD2 (7 bases). This CDR3 spans 15 amino acids. Germline V gene data show CDR1 as MNHEY and CDR2 as SVGAGI. The ends were cut back, 4 bases at V and 6 bases at J, with 17 bases in the middle. The CDR3 spells CASSLSGEGGDTQYF. As DNA, the CDR3 is TGTGCCAGCAGTTTGTCGGGAGAGGGGGGGGATACGCAGTATTTT.

V and J are TRBV6-1 and TRBJ1-1; 8 nucleotides line up with TRBD1. J was trimmed by 1 base and V by 1 base; bases with no gene match: 8. This CDR3 comprises 17 residues. CDR1 and CDR2 from the germline V gene are MNHNS and SASEGT. CDR3: CASSEGQGASWNTEAFF. In DNA, the CDR3 is TGTGCCAGCAGTGAAGGGCAGGGGGCAAGTTGGAACACTGAAGCTTTCTTT.